Listed below are T cell receptor beta chains from one sample, sequenced in a study of blood T cells in healthy people across ages. MiXCR, run by TCRdb on the 5' RACE reads, gives a single entry per CDR3 protein. The top ten hold about 11% of the sample, which has approximately 1.5 million distinct CDR3 sequences, around 36% seen once. Sequencing input: blood. Receptors originate from a woman aged 30 to 39 in good health. Each CDR3 is given with its conserved first and last residue. A D gene is named only where the DNA matches it firmly. The size field is filled for only some rows; it gives once, few, many or a size class.

clone_size	j_call	d_call	v_call	cdr3_nt	cdr3_aa
-	TRBJ2-1	-	TRBV28	TGTGCCAGCAGTTTGGCGGAACGCTACAATGAGCAGTTCTTC	CASSLAERYNEQFF
-	TRBJ2-1	TRBD2	TRBV7-3	TGTGCCAGCAGGGCTAGCGGGGGGCAAGAGACCCAGTTCTTC	CASRASGGQETQFF
-	TRBJ1-1	-	TRBV5-1	TGCGCCAGCAGCTTCCAAGGAGAGGGGGACGAAGCTTTCTTT	CASSFQGEGDEAFF
many	TRBJ2-7	-	TRBV18	TGCGCCAGCAGCCCGGGGCCTACCTACGAGCAGTACTTC	CASSPGPTYEQYF
-	TRBJ1-2	-	TRBV7-9	TGTGCCAGCAGCTTCAGGTCCATCTATGGCTACACCTTC	CASSFRSIYGYTF
many	TRBJ2-7	-	TRBV14	TGTGCCAGCAGTCTATTGGCAGAGAGCTACGAGCAGTACTTC	CASSLLAESYEQYF
once	TRBJ2-7	-	TRBV6-1	TGTGCCAGCACCCCAAGTCCTGGACAGAGCACACCCTACGAGCAGTACTTC	CASTPSPGQSTPYEQYF
few	TRBJ2-7	-	TRBV28	TGTGCCAGCAGTTTGGTGTCGGCGGATAAGCAGTACTTC	CASSLVSADKQYF
-	TRBJ2-3	-	TRBV28	TGTGCCAGCAGTTCTATCCCGGGGCTAGCATCCACAGATACGCAGTATTTT	CASSSIPGLASTDTQYF
-	TRBJ1-1	-	TRBV7-3	TGTGCCAGCAGCTTAAGTGCGGCGAACACTGAAGCTTTCTTT	CASSLSAANTEAFF
few	TRBJ1-1	TRBD1	TRBV30	TGTGCCGGAAGGGGGCTTATGAACACTGAAGCTTTCTTT	CAGRGLMNTEAFF
-	TRBJ2-7	-	TRBV29-1	TGCAGCGTTGAAGGGAAGGCAGAAGGACAGCTTTCCTGCGGGCAGTACTTC	CSVEGKAEGQLSCGQYF
few	TRBJ2-7	TRBD1	TRBV5-4	TGTGCCAGCAGCCGCCGGGACAGGGTCGACGAGCAGTACTTC	CASSRRDRVDEQYF
-	TRBJ2-1	-	TRBV4-1	TGCGCCAGCAGCCAAGGACGCTCCAGTGAGCAGTTCTTC	CASSQGRSSEQFF
few	TRBJ2-7	-	TRBV5-1	TGCGCCAGCAGCCCCGACGGAAGAATCGAGCAGTACTTC	CASSPDGRIEQYF
-	TRBJ1-5	-	TRBV4-1	TGCGCCAGCAGCCAAGATGTGGGAGGTAGCAATCAGCCCCAGCATTTT	CASSQDVGGSNQPQHF
few	TRBJ2-6	-	TRBV6-1	TGTGCCAGCAGTGCTAATCAACTGCCCTCCTCTGGGGCCAACGTCCTGACTTTC	CASSANQLPSSGANVLTF
few	TRBJ2-7	TRBD2	TRBV7-6	TGTGCCAGCAGCAGACTAGCGGGGGGTCATGAGGATGAGCAGTACTTC	CASSRLAGGHEDEQYF
few	TRBJ1-6	-	TRBV6-2/TRBV6-3	TGTGCCAGCAGTTACTCAACGGGGTCGGTTTCACCCCTCCACTTT	CASSYSTGSVSPLHF
-	TRBJ2-7	-	TRBV4-2	TGTGCCAGCAGCCAGGCGTCGGGCGACCTAGGGAGCTACGAGCAGTACTTC	CASSQASGDLGSYEQYF
-	TRBJ2-7	-	TRBV20-1	TGCAGTGCTGCCCCCCCGGGGGCCTACGAGCAGTACTTC	CSAAPPGAYEQYF
-	TRBJ1-6	TRBD1	TRBV7-3	TGTGCCAGCAGCCCAGGGACAGTATATAATTCACCCCTCCACTTT	CASSPGTVYNSPLHF
few	TRBJ2-7	-	TRBV3-1	TGTGCCAGCAGCCAAGATTGGCTAGTTCGGGACGAGCAGTACTTC	CASSQDWLVRDEQYF
few	TRBJ2-1	-	TRBV5-1	TGCGCCAGCAGCTTAGAGGTCGCCTACAATGAGCAGTTCTTC	CASSLEVAYNEQFF
-	TRBJ2-3	-	TRBV27	TGTGCCAGCAGGTCGATAGCGGACACAGATACGCAGTATTTT	CASRSIADTDTQYF
many	TRBJ2-3	-	TRBV4-1	TGCGCCAGCAGCCAAGCAGGGGCTGGTTTCACAGATACGCAGTATTTT	CASSQAGAGFTDTQYF
few	TRBJ1-1	-	TRBV18	TGTGCCAGCTCACCTCCGCTCGGGGCTCCGGGGGAAGCTTTCTTT	CASSPPLGAPGEAFF
-	TRBJ2-1	-	TRBV29-1	TGCAGCGGGGGGGGGCAGAATGAGCAGTTCTTC	CSGGGQNEQFF
-	TRBJ2-1	-	TRBV27	TGTGCCAGCAGCTACCAACTCGATCAGTACAATGAGCAGTTCTTC	CASSYQLDQYNEQFF
many	TRBJ2-7	-	TRBV4-1	TGCGCCAGCAGCCAAGTCGGTGGATCGGGCTCCTACGAGCAGTACTTC	CASSQVGGSGSYEQYF
-	TRBJ1-1	-	TRBV10-3	TGTGCCATCAGTGATAAGGGCAGGTCTAACACTGAAGCTTTCTTT	CAISDKGRSNTEAFF
-	TRBJ2-6	TRBD2	TRBV19	TGTGCCAGTAGTATGGGAAGCGGGGGGGTAGCGAATGGGGCCAACGTCCTGACTTTC	CASSMGSGGVANGANVLTF
few	TRBJ1-2	TRBD1	TRBV5-1	TGCGCCAGCAGCCCGCGACAGGGGTCTGGGTATGGCTACACCTTC	CASSPRQGSGYGYTF